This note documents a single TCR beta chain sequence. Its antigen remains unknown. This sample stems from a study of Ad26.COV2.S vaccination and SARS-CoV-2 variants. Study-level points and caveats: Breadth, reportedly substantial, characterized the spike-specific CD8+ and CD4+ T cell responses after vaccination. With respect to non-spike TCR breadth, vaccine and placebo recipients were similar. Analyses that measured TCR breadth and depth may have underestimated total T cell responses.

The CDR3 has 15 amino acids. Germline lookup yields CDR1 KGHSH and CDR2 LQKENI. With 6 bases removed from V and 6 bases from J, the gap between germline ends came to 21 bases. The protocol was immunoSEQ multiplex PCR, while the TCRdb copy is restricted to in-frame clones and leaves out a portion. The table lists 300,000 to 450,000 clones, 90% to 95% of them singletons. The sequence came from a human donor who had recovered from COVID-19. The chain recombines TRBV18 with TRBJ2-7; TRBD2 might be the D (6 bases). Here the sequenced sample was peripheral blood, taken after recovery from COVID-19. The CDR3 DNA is TGTGCCAGCTCTCCGACGCAGGCGGGATTTGGCGAGCAGTACTTC. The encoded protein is CASSPTQAGFGEQYF.